These 23 T cell receptor beta chains were all obtained from the same sample, sequenced in a study of T-cell reconstitution after alpha-beta-depleted transplantation in children. Researchers prepared the TCRbeta library using unique molecular identifiers, the study reports. TCRdb reprocessed the PCR reads via MiXCR and lists one record per CDR3 protein. The table records about 170,000 distinct CDR3 sequences, 8.5% to 14% of them present only once. The sequences come from PBMCs, collected before TCRalphabeta/CD19-depleted stem cell transplant. The receptor source for this set is a boy younger than 10 with acute myeloid leukemia, due to receive a stem cell transplant.

This clonotype was detected ten times or more. This chain joins TRBV15 and TRBJ2-3; the D is unclear. This CDR3 spans 13 amino acids. V was pared by 5 bases and J by 4 bases, with 10 bases between. Germline V lookup: CDR1 LNHNV, CDR2 YYDKDF (reference sequence). The CDR3 protein is CATSESRADTQYF. The CDR3 region has the DNA TGTGCCACCAGCGAGAGCCGCGCAGATACGCAGTATTTT. The entire variable domain, with the rest obtained from reference TRBV15 and TRBJ2-3, is as follows: DAMVIQNPRYQVTQFGKPVTLSCSQTLNHNVMYWYQQKSSQAPKLLFHYYDKDFNNEADTPDNFQSRRPNTSFCFLDIRSPGLGDTAMYLCATSESRADTQYFGPGTRLTVL.

This clonotype has at least ten counts. CDR3 in amino acids: CASSFLSTPDTQYF. CDR3 DNA: TGTGCCAGCAGTTTCCTGAGTACTCCTGATACGCAGTATTTT. The J gene is TRBJ2-3, the V gene TRBV28, with no clear D. The CDR3 is made up of 14 amino acids. V was pared by 3 bases and J by 6 bases, with 13 bases between. From germline, CDR1 is MDHEN and CDR2 SYDVKM.

Note on this clonotype: With a much larger clone just one base away, this may be a read error. The chain is built from TRBV5-1 and TRBJ2-7; a possible D gene is TRBD1 (5 bases). Germline V gives CDR1 SGHRS, CDR2 YFSETQ. The CDR3 loop spans 13 amino acids. The CDR3 coding sequence is TGCGCCAGCAGCTTCTCAGACAGTTACGGGCAGTACGTC. Amino acids: CASSFSDSYGQYV.

In this sample, this clonotype turned up many times. The V and J genes are TRBV3-1 and TRBJ1-4; D gene ambiguous. Germline assignment: CDR1 LGHDT and CDR2 YNNKEL (reference sequence). Trimming cost V 3 bases and J 4 bases, with 6 bases left between them. The CDR3 consists of 13 residues. CDR3 sequence (DNA): TGTGCCAGCAGCCAGGCGAGTAATGAAAAACTGTTTTTT. As protein: CASSQASNEKLFF.

This clonotype came up many times. The CDR3 bases are TGTGCCAGCAGCTTAGCGCGAGGGGGCGATGAAAAACTGTTTTTT. Protein sequence: CASSLARGGDEKLFF. The J gene is TRBJ1-4, the V gene TRBV7-8; 7 nucleotides align to TRBD1. The CDR3 runs to 15 residues. Unmatched junction bases numbered 4, after V lost 0 bases and J lost 6 bases. CDR1 and CDR2 (germline): SGHVS, FQNEAQ. Variable domain in full (rest from reference TRBV7-8 and TRBJ1-4): GAGVSQSPRYKVAKRGQDVALRCDPISGHVSLFWYQQALGQGPEFLTYFQNEAQLDKSGLPSDRFFAERPEGSVSTLKIQRTQQEDSAVYLCASSLARGGDEKLFFGSGTQLSVL.

There are many counts of this clonotype. J is TRBJ1-1 and V is TRBV27; maybe TRBD1 (6 bases). The CDR3 is made up of 17 amino acids. Trimming left V 5 bases short and J 0 bases short, with 19 bases between. Germline CDR1 MNHEY, CDR2 SMNVEV (reference sequence). CDR3 sequence (DNA): TGTGCCAGCAGTGTAATTTCCGGGACACAGGTGAACACTGAAGCTTTCTTT. Amino acid sequence: CASSVISGTQVNTEAFF.

This clonotype has a count of ten or more. J is TRBJ2-2 and V is TRBV6-4; D may match TRBD1 or TRBD2 (7 bases each). This CDR3 spans 17 amino acids. V was shortened by 2 bases and J by 4 bases, with 17 bases between the two germline ends. Germline V gene data show CDR1 as MRHNA and CDR2 as SNTAGT. The CDR3: CASSDAGRGLGTGELFF. The DNA for the CDR3 is TGTGCCAGCAGTGACGCAGGGAGGGGGCTCGGCACCGGGGAGCTGTTTTTT.

This clonotype was observed at least ten times. This chain connects TRBV7-2 to TRBJ2-3, with 10 bases matching TRBD1. V dropped 4 bases and J dropped 3; count of bases not matched to a gene: 7. CDR1 is SGHTA and CDR2 is FQGNSA in the germline V gene. There are 16 residues in the CDR3. The CDR3 DNA reads TGTGCCAGCAGCTCCGGACAGGGGGTCGCGACAGATACGCAGTATTTT. This encodes CASSSGQGVATDTQYF.

This clonotype has ten or more counts. Here the CDR3 DNA reads TGCGCCAGCAGCTCAACGTGGACAGGGACCCAGTTCTTC. Translated: CASSSTWTGTQFF. The J gene is TRBJ2-1, the V gene TRBV5-1; 8 nucleotides match TRBD1. The trim removed 3 bases at V and 13 bases at J, leaving 9 bases unmatched. In germline, CDR1 is SGHRS, CDR2 YFSETQ. The CDR3 totals 13 residues.

This clonotype came up many times. V usage is TRBV6-5 and J usage is TRBJ2-1; D unclear. V lost 0 bases to trimming and J lost 4 bases, with 10 bases between them. Germline V gene lookup returns CDR1 MNHEY and CDR2 SVGAGI. CDR3 size: 15 residues. CDR3 coding DNA: TGTGCCAGCAGTTACTCCTCCGCAGCTTACAATGAGCAGTTCTTC. Residues: CASSYSSAAYNEQFF.

The sample holds many counts of this clonotype. J is TRBJ1-4 and V is TRBV27; the match to TRBD1 covers 8 bases. This CDR3 spans 19 amino acids. The V segment lost 5 bases and the J segment 7 bases; nucleotides outside the gene matches: 21. Germline CDR1 reads MNHEY; CDR2 reads SMNVEV (reference sequence). This CDR3 reads CASSPRPLDRGGSREKLFF. DNA of the CDR3: TGTGCCAGCAGTCCTAGGCCCCTAGACAGGGGAGGGAGCCGTGAAAAACTGTTTTTT.

This clonotype was seen repeatedly, ten times or more. The gene calls are TRBV11-2 and TRBJ2-5; a weak D match, TRBD2 (6 bases). From germline, CDR1 is SGHAT and CDR2 FQNNGV. The CDR3 has 15 amino acids. V was trimmed by 3 bases and J by 0 bases, leaving 11 bases between them. This CDR3 reads CASSFTSSYQETQYF. The CDR3, as DNA: TGTGCCAGCAGCTTTACTAGCAGCTACCAAGAGACCCAGTACTTC. Full variable domain (missing parts from reference TRBV11-2 and TRBJ2-5): EAGVAQSPRYKIIEKRQSVAFWCNPISGHATLYWYQQILGQGPKLLIQFQNNGVVDDSQLPKDRFSAERLKGVDSTLKIQPAKLEDSAVYLCASSFTSSYQETQYFGPGTRLLVL.

V gene TRBV30 combines with J gene TRBJ2-1; D is perhaps TRBD2 (7 bases). In germline, CDR1 is GTSNPN, CDR2 SVGIG (reference sequence). The CDR3 runs to 17 residues. Between the trimmed V and J ends, which lost 3 bases and 3 bases, there was a span of 21 bases. DNA for the CDR3: TGTGCCTGGAGGGGTATCTCTGGCGGGGGCCTCTACAATGAGCAGTTCTTC. This translates into CAWRGISGGGLYNEQFF. The full variable domain, completed using reference TRBV30 and TRBJ2-1, is SQTIHQWPATLVQPVGSPLSLECTVEGTSNPNLYWYRQAAGRGLQLLFYSVGIGQISSEVPQNLSASRPQDRQFILSSKKLLLSDSGFYLCAWRGISGGGLYNEQFFGPGTRLTVL.

This clonotype was seen ten or more times. The chain is built from TRBV7-2 and TRBJ2-3, with D unresolved. V gave up 5 bases and J gave up 1 base, with 13 bases separating them. CDR1 is SGHTA and CDR2 is FQGNSA in the germline V gene. The CDR3 has 15 residues. This chain's CDR3 is CASSPDTGGTDTQYF. The CDR3 coding sequence is TGTGCCAGCAGCCCTGACACTGGGGGCACAGATACGCAGTATTTT.

In this sample, this clonotype turned up many times. The rearrangement joins TRBV5-1 to TRBJ1-1, with D tentatively TRBD1 (6 bases). This CDR3 is 15 amino acids long. The V and J ends lost 4 bases and 7 bases respectively, with 20 bases between them. Germline assignment: CDR1 SGHRS and CDR2 YFSETQ. The CDR3 DNA is TGCGCCAGCAGCCCGGGGACACCTCGTTCCCTTGAAGCTTTCTTT. It specifies CASSPGTPRSLEAFF.

This clonotype was counted at least ten times. The rearrangement uses TRBV12-3 or TRBV12-4 and TRBJ1-2; 7 positions match TRBD1. V lost 6 bases and J lost 2; bases outside the gene matches: 12. This CDR3 is built from 16 residues. The CDR3 here is CASSPAGTARNYGYTF. CDR3 nucleotide sequence: TGTGCCAGCAGCCCTGCCGGGACAGCTCGAAACTATGGCTACACCTTC.

This clonotype has a handful of counts. The gene calls are TRBV11-2 and TRBJ2-2; no definite D call. Trimming shortened V by 0 bases and J by 7 bases, and 9 bases separated the two germline ends. CDR1 SGHAT and CDR2 FQNNGV come from the germline V gene. The CDR3 extends over 14 amino acids. CDR3 bases: TGTGCCAGCAGCTTAGATCCGACGGTCGGGGAGCTGTTTTTT. Protein product: CASSLDPTVGELFF.

The J gene is TRBJ2-7, the V gene TRBV4-2, with D hard to call. Trimming stripped 10 bases from V and 0 bases from J, with 22 bases between. The germline V gene encodes CDR1 LGHNA and CDR2 YNFKEQ. The CDR3 has 16 amino acids. The CDR3 coding sequence is TGTGCCATCGGCCCCGGGCCGGCGATCGTCTCCTACGAGCAGTACTTC. This gives the protein CAIGPGPAIVSYEQYF.

This clonotype has a count of ten or more. The rearrangement uses TRBV4-2 and TRBJ2-2; weak D call: TRBD1 (6 bases). The V gene lost 2 bases and the J gene lost 6 bases, with 10 bases spanning the gap. CDR3 length: 14 amino acids. Germline V gene sequence: CDR1 LGHNA, CDR2 YNFKEQ. In DNA, the CDR3 is TGTGCCAGCAGCCAAACAGGGTGGTCCGGGGAGCTGTTTTTT. Translation gives CASSQTGWSGELFF.

This clonotype was recorded at least ten times. The gene calls are TRBV5-1 and TRBJ1-1; D is unclear. The CDR3 covers 16 residues. V lost 4 bases and J lost 0, with 16 bases in between. Germline CDR1 is SGHRS and CDR2 is YFSETQ. CDR3 protein: CASSRSSFPMNTEAFF. CDR3 nucleotide sequence: TGCGCCAGCAGCAGGTCCTCATTCCCCATGAACACTGAAGCTTTCTTT.

The table lists this clonotype with a count of one. The chain uses TRBV20-1 and TRBJ2-7; D not certain. CDR3 length: 16 residues. V was pared by 0 bases and J by 6 bases, with 21 bases between. The germline gives CDR1 DFQATT, CDR2 SNEGSKA (reference sequence). CDR3 DNA sequence: TGCAGTGCTAGAGATGATAGGACCCGCGAACTGAGCGAGCAGTACTTC. Encoded protein: CSARDDRTRELSEQYF.

This clonotype was seen at least ten times. The J gene is TRBJ2-7, the V gene TRBV29-1, with TRBD2 matching over 12 bases. The CDR3 length is 16 residues. Germline CDR1 and CDR2: SQVTM and ANQGSEA. Germline trimming cut 0 bases from V and 2 bases from J; bases unmatched to any gene: 5. The CDR3 sequence is CSVEDGRLAGAYEQYF. For the CDR3, the DNA is TGCAGCGTTGAAGATGGGCGACTAGCGGGGGCCTACGAGCAGTACTTC.

This clonotype was seen a handful of times. The rearrangement links TRBV28 to TRBJ2-5; TRBD1 is a possible D gene (6 bases). V was cut by 3 bases and J by 5 bases, with 37 bases left in between. The CDR3 contains 22 residues. Germline V gene data show CDR1 as MDHEN and CDR2 as SYDVKM. CDR3 protein: CASSFSFPPDLNPRYRDETQYF. As DNA, the CDR3 is TGTGCCAGCAGTTTTAGTTTCCCCCCTGACCTAAACCCCCGATACAGGGACGAGACCCAGTACTTC.